This T cell receptor beta chain was sequenced for a study of response to subunit inactivated influenza vaccine listed by TCRdb under 2018. Concerning the study at large: Deep quantitative profiling of the T cell receptor repertoire was used in the study to follow responses to a trivalent subunit inactivated influenza vaccine. Paper-wide results and their limitations: It was suggested by the authors that each seasonal influenza vaccination may recruit only a limited number of new T cells.

This clonotype showed up many times. What antigen it recognizes has not been identified. No quality values exist for individual bases; no much larger clone is one base distant. The library came from RT-PCR. Sequencing instrument: Illumina HiSeq 2500. TCRdb ran its own pipeline on the public reads, namely fastp trimming at Q25 and MiXCR clone calling, and kept in-frame beta chains. Identical CDR3 protein sequences are pooled into one entry, listed with their most common genes and DNA. This sample is represented by 860,000 or so distinct CDR3 sequences; 21% of them were singletons. Of the sample, about 9.4% falls within the top ten clones. The CDR3 sequence holds 15 residues, the cysteine and phenylalanine included. The DNA shown is the 45-base CDR3, in frame from base 1. In the germline V gene, CDR1 corresponds to SGHTA and CDR2 to FQGNSA. The V end gives up 11 bases and the J end 8 bases, leaving 17 bases in the junction not matched to a gene.

In this chain, TRBV7-2 is recombined with TRBJ1-2, with 10 bases aligning to TRBD1. This sequence originates from a man aged 50 or older who received an inactivated influenza vaccine. Donor details come from another sample of the same person, matched by shared clones. The sequences come from PBMCs from blood, collected around 5 days after vaccination. The nucleotide sequence reads TGTGCCGGCTCCCGCCCGGGACAGGGGTTAAAGGGCTACACCTTC. Translated, it gives CAGSRPGQGLKGYTF. The CDR3 plus the reference TRBV7-2 and TRBJ1-2 genes for the other parts give the full variable domain: GAGVSQSPSNKVTEKGKDVELRCDPISGHTALYWYRQSLGQGLEFLIYFQGNSAPDKSGLPSDRFSAERTGGSVSTLTIQRTQQEDSAVYLCAGSRPGQGLKGYTFGSGTRLTVV.